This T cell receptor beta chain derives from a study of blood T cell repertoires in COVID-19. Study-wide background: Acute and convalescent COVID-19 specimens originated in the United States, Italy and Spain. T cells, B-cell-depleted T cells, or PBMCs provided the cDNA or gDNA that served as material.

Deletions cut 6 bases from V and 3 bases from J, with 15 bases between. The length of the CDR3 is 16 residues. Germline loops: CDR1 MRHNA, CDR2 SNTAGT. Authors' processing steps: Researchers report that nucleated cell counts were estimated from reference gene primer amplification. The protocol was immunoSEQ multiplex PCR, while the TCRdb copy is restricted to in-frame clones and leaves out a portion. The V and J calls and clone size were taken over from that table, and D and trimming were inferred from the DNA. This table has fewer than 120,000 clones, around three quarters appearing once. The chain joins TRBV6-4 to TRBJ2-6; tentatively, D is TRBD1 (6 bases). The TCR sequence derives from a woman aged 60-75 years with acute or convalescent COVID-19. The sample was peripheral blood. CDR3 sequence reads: CASSRTTGIGANVLTF. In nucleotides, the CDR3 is TGTGCCAGCAGCCGAACCACAGGGATTGGGGCCAACGTCCTGACTTTC.